This T cell receptor beta chain was recovered during a study of cytomegalovirus exposure and HLA in healthy donors. General observations from the study: With later analysis, a missense DCLRE1C variant became linked to TCR beta V- and J-gene trimming. The analysis excluded some indistinguishable V segments, including TRBV6-2 and TRBV6-3. The study put 150 to 200 TCR beta chains on its list as cytomegalovirus-associated. It emerged from a later analysis that several of the most significant clusters appeared to be linked to common viral pathogens.

Turning to this clone: The target antigen is unknown.

It was with 60 Vbeta and 13 Jbeta primers that the PCR ran. The data were produced by immunoSEQ multiplex PCR, yet TCRdb's version contains in-frame clones alone and is incomplete. The data show 160,000 or so clones, with around 72% seen just once and about 7.7% held by the top ten. Trimming removed 0 bases at V and 4 bases at J, with 24 bases between. Germline loops: CDR1 GTSNPN, CDR2 SVGIG (reference sequence). The CDR3 is 18 amino acids. Sample: PBMCs. This receptor was identified in a woman in her thirties or forties in good health and CMV-seropositive. The rearrangement joins TRBV30 to TRBJ1-2; D may be TRBD1 (6 bases). The CDR3 reads CAWSVLPVGAALSYGYTF. CDR3 nucleotide sequence: TGTGCCTGGAGTGTTTTGCCGGTGGGGGCAGCGTTGTCCTATGGCTACACCTTC.